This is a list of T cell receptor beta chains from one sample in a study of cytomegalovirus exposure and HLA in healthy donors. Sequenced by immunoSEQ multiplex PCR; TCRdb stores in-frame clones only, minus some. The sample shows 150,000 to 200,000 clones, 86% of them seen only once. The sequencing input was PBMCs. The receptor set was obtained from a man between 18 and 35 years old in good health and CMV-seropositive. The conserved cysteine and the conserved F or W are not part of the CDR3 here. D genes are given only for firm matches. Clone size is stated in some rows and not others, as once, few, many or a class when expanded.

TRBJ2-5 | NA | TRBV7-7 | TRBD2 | ASSIDGLAGETQY
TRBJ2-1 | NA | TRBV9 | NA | ASSVTGINEQF
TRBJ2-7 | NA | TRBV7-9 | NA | ASSEFTEQY
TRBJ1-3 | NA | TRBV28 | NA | ASSPGGGIGNTIY
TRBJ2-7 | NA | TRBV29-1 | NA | SVVSVSEQY
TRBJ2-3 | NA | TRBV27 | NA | ASYASMNTQY
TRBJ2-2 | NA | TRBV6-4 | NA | ASESTSTGELF
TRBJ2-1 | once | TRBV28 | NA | AASSYNEQF
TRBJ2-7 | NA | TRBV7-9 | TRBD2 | ASSRGSYEQY
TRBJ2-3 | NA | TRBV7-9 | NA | ASSPPGSGSRTDTQY
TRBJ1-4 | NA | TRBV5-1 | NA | ASSPARGTPNEKLF
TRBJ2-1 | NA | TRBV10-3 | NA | AISDQSHEQF
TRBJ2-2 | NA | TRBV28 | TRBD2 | ASSPPGLGNTGELF
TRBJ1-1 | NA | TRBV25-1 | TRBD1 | ASTHGGGRGRDTEAF
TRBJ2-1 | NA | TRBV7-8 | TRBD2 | ASSFPTSARLDEQF
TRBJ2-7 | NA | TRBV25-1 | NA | ASRNARNRGHEQY
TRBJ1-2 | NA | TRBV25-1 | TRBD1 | ASSESGTGVVGYT
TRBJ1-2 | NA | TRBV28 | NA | ASSPGTGNGYT
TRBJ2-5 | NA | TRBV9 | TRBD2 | ASSSQLPLAGVPETQY
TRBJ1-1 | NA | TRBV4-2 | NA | ASSPRDGGIGEAF
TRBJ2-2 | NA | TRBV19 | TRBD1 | ASSIPQGRNTGELF
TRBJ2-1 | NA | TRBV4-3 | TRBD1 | ASSQDTGGTYNEQF
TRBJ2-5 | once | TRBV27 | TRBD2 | ASSFRREGQETQY
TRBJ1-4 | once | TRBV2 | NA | ASSEAREEKLF
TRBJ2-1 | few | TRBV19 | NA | ASSRQRSSYNEQF
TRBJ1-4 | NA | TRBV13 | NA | ASSLTGGNEKLF
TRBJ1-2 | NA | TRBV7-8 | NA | ASSPTTFNYGYT
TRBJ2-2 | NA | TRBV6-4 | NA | ASSDVLAGDTGELF
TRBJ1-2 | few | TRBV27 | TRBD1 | ASSLSVRGAGYT
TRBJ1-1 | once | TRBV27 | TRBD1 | ASSAPGQGSNTEAF
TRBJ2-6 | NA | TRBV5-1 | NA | ASSLAPGAGANVLT
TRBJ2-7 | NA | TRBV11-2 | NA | ASSLSRDEQY
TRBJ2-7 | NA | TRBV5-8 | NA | ASSLGGYEQY
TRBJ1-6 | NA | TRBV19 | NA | ASSYWVMEQGDSPLH
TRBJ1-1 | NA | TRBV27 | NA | ASYRATEAF